What follows are 3 T cell receptor beta chains derived from one specimen sequenced in a study of cytomegalovirus exposure and HLA in healthy donors (dated 2017 in TCRdb). The library was produced with the immunoSEQ multiplex PCR assay. For the multiplex PCR, a mixture combining 60 forward primers for TCR Vbeta segments and 13 reverse primers for TCR Jbeta segments was used. Here the immuneACCESS table is served through TCRdb, limited to in-frame sequences with V and J called. Missing clones are a known gap in these copies; in checked studies unresolved V genes cover under half, and the rest lacks a known reason. The sample data list around 150,000 clones, and about four fifths of these were observed just once. The ten largest clones represent around 5% of the sample. The sample consisted of PBMCs. These receptors were collected from a young man in good health and CMV-seronegative.

The V gene is TRBV28, the J gene TRBJ1-2; TRBD1 might be the D (5 bases). V was pared by 6 bases and J by 8 bases, with 28 bases between. This CDR3 comprises 17 residues. The germline V gene encodes CDR1 MDHEN and CDR2 SYDVKM. In DNA, the CDR3 is TGTGCCAGCAGCCAGAGAGCGGGGCGCAAGGGTCATATCGGCTACACCTTC. It codes for CASSQRAGRKGHIGYTF.

To note about this clone: The junction shows a germline mismatch at one end, possibly a read error. V and J are TRBV9 and TRBJ2-5, with TRBD2 matching over 11 bases. From germline, CDR1 is SGDLS and CDR2 YYNGEE. The CDR3 runs 15 residues. The CDR3 DNA follows: TGTGTCAGCAGGGCCTTACTAGCGGGGGAAGAGACCCAGTACTTC. This translates into CVSRALLAGEETQYF.

The chain joins TRBV6-5 to TRBJ2-7, with TRBD2 matching over 7 bases. This CDR3 is 15 amino acids long. Germline-derived CDR1 and CDR2 are MNHEY and SVGAGI. The J segment lost 7 bases and the V segment lost 6 bases, leaving 15 bases of the junction unmatched. This CDR3 is CASSRPGRGGPEQYF. The CDR3, as DNA: TGTGCCAGCAGCCGCCCCGGACGGGGAGGGCCTGAGCAGTACTTC.